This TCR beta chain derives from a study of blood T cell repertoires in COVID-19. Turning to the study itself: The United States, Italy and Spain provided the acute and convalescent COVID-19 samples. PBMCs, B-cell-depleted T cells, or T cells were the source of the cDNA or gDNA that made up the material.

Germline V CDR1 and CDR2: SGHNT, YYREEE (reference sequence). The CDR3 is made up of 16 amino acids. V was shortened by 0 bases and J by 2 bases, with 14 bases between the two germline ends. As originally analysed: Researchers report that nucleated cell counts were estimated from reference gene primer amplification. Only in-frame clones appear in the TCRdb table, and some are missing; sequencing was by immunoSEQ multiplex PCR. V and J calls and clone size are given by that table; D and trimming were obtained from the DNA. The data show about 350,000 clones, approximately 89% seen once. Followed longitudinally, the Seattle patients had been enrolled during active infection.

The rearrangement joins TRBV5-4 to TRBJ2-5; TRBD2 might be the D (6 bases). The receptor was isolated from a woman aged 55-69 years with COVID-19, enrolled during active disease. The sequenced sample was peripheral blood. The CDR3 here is CASSLGRGVGQETQYF. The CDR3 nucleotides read TGTGCCAGCAGCTTGGGGAGGGGAGTGGGACAAGAGACCCAGTACTTC.